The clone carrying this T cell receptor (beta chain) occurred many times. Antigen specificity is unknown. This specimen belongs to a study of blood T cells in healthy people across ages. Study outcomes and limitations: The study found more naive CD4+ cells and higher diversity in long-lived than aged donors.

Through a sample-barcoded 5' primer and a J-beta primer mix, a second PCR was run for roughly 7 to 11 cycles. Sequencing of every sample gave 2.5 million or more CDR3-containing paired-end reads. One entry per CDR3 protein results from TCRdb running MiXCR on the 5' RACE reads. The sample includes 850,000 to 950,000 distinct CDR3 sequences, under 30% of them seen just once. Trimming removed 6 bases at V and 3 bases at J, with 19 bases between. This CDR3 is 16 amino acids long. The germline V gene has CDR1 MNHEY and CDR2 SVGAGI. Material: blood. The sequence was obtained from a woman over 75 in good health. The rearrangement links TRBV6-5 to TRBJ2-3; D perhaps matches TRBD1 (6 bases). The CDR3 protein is CASSPTGRGSTDTQYF. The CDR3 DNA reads TGTGCCAGCAGCCCGACAGGCAGGGGATCAACAGATACGCAGTATTTT.